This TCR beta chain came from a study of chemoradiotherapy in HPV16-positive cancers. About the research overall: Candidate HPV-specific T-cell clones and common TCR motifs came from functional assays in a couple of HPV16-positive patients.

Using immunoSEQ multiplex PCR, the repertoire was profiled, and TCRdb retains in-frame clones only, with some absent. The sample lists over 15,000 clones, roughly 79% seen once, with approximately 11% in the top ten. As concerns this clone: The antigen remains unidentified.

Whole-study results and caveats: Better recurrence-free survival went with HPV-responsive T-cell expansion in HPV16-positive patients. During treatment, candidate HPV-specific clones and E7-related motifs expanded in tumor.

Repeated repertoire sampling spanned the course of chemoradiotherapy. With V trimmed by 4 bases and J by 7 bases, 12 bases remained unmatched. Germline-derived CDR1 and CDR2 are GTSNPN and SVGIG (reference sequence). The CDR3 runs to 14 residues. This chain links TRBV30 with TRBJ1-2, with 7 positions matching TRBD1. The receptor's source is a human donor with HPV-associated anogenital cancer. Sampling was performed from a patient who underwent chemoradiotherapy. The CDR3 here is CAWKLDRVWSGYTF. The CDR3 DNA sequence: TGTGCCTGGAAGCTCGACAGGGTGTGGAGTGGCTACACCTTC. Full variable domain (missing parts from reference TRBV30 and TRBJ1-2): SQTIHQWPATLVQPVGSPLSLECTVEGTSNPNLYWYRQAAGRGLQLLFYSVGIGQISSEVPQNLSASRPQDRQFILSSKKLLLSDSGFYLCAWKLDRVWSGYTFGSGTRLTVV.